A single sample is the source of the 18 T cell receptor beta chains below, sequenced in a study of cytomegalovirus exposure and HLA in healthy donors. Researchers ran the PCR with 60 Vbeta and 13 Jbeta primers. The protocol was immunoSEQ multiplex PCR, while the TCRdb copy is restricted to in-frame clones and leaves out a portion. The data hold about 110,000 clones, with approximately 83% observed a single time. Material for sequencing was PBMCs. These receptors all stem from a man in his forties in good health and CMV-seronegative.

As DNA, the CDR3 is TGTGCCAGCAGTTTAACGGGACAGGTGAGACCAGATACGCAGTATTTT. This codes for CASSLTGQVRPDTQYF. The gene calls are TRBV27 and TRBJ2-3, with 8 bases identical to TRBD1. Trimming removed 2 bases from V and 4 bases from J; junction bases left unmatched: 8. The CDR3 spans 16 residues. The germline CDR1 and CDR2 sequences are MNHEY and SMNVEV (reference sequence).

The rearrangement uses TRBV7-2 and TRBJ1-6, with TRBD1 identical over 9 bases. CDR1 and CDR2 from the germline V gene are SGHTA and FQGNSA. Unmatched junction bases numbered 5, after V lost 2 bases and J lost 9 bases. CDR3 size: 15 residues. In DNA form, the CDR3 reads TGTGCCAGCAGCTTATGGGGACAGGGTACTTCACCCCTCCACTTT. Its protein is CASSLWGQGTSPLHF.

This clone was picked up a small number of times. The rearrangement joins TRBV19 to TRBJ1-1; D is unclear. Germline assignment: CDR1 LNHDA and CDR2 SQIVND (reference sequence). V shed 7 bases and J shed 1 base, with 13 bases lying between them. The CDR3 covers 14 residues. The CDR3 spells CASTVTNQNTEAFF. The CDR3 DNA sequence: TGTGCCAGTACCGTGACAAACCAGAACACTGAAGCTTTCTTT. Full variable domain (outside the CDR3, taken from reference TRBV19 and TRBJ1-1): DGGITQSPKYLFRKEGQNVTLSCEQNLNHDAMYWYRQDPGQGLRLIYYSQIVNDFQKGDIAEGYSVSREKKESFPLTVTSAQKNPTAFYLCASTVTNQNTEAFFGQGTRLTVV.

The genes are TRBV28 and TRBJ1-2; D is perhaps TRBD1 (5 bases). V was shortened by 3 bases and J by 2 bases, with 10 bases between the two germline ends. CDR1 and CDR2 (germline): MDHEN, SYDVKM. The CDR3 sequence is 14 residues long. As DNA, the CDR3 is TGTGCCAGCAGTTTTTCACAGGACAACTATGGCTACACCTTC. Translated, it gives CASSFSQDNYGYTF.

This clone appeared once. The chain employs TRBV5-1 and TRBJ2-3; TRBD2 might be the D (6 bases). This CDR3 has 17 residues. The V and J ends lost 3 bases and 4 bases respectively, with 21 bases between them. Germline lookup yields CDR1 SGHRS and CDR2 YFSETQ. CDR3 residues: CASSSPAGPSEADTQYF. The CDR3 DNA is TGCGCCAGCAGCTCTCCCGCGGGGCCCTCAGAGGCAGATACGCAGTATTTT.

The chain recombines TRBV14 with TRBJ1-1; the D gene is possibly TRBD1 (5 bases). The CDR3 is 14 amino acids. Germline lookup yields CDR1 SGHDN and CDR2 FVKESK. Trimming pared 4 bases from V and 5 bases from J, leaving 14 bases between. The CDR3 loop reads CASSLRGLRTEAFF. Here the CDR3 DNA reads TGTGCCAGCAGCCTAAGGGGCCTAAGGACTGAAGCTTTCTTT.

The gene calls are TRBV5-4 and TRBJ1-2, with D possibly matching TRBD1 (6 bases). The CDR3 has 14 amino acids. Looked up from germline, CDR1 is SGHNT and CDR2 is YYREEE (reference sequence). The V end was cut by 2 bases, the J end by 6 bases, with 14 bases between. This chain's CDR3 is CASSFPPGEHGYTF. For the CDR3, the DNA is TGTGCCAGCAGCTTTCCGCCAGGGGAGCATGGCTACACCTTC.

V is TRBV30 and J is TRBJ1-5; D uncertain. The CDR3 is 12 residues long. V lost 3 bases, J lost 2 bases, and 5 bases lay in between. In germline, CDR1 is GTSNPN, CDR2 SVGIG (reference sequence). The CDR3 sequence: CAWSRGNQPQHF. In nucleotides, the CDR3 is TGTGCCTGGAGCCGGGGCAATCAGCCCCAGCATTTT.

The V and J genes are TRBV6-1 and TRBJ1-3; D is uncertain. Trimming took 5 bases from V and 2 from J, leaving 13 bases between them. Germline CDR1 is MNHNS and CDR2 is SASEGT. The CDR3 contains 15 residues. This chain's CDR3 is CASSLPVGTGNTIYF. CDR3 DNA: TGTGCCAGCAGTTTACCAGTGGGCACTGGAAACACCATATATTTT.

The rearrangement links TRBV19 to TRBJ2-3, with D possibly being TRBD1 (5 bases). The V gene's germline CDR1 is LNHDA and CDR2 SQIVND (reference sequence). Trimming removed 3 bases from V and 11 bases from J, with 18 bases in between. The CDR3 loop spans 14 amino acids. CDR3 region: CASSILQKRGRQYF. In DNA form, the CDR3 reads TGTGCCAGTAGTATTCTCCAGAAAAGGGGTCGGCAGTATTTT.

The CDR3 nucleotides read TGCGCCAGCAGCGCGGGCTGGAACACTGAAGCTTTCTTT. Translating gives CASSAGWNTEAFF. The genes are TRBV5-1 and TRBJ1-1; the D is unclear. Trimming shortened V by 4 bases and J by 1 base, and 8 bases separated the two germline ends. CDR3 length equals 13 residues. CDR1 and CDR2 (germline): SGHRS, YFSETQ.

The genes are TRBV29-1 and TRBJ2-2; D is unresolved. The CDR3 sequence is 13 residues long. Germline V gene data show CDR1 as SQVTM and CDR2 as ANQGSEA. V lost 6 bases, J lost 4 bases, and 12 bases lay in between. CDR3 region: CSVLLRITGELFF. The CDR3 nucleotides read TGCAGCGTGTTACTACGGATCACCGGGGAGCTGTTTTTT.

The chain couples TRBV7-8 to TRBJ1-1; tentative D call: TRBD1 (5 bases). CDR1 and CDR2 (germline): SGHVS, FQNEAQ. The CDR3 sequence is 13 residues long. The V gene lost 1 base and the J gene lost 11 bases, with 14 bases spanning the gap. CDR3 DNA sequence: TGTGCCAGCAGCTTAGTTACAGGTGTTGGGGCTTTCTTT. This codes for CASSLVTGVGAFF.

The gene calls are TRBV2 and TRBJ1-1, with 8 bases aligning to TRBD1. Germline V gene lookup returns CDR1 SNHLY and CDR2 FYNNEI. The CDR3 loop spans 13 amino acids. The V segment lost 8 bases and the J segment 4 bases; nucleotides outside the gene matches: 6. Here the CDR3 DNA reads TGTGCCAGCGGGGACAGGATGGGCACTGAAGCTTTCTTT. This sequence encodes CASGDRMGTEAFF.

CDR3 in DNA: TGTGCCAGCAGTATACACAGTGACGGCTACACCTTC. Encoded protein: CASSIHSDGYTF. The gene calls are TRBV2 and TRBJ1-2; the D is unclear. Trimming shortened V by 5 bases and J by 8 bases, and 12 bases separated the two germline ends. The CDR3 runs 12 residues. Germline V lookup: CDR1 SNHLY, CDR2 FYNNEI.

As DNA, the CDR3 is TGTGCCAGCAGTTTGCTCTCTTTGGCGGGTGGCTACACCTTC. It yields the protein CASSLLSLAGGYTF. The chain carries TRBV28 and TRBJ1-2; D gene unclear. The V gene's germline CDR1 is MDHEN and CDR2 SYDVKM. The CDR3 has 14 amino acids. V dropped 3 bases and J dropped 7 bases, with 15 bases sitting between them.

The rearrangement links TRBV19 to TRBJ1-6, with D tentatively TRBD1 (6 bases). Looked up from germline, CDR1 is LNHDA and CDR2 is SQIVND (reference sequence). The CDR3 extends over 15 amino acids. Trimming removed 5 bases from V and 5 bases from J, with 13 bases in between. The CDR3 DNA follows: TGTGCCAGTAGTCCCCTGACAGGCGATAATTCACCCCTCCACTTT. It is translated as CASSPLTGDNSPLHF.

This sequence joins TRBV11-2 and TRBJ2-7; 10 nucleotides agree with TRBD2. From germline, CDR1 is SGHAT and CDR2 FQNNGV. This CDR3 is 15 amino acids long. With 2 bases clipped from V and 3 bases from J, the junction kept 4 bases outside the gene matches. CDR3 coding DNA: TGTGCCAGCAGCTTACTAGCGGGGGCTAACTACGAGCAGTACTTC. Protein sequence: CASSLLAGANYEQYF. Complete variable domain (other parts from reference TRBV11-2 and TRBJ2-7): EAGVAQSPRYKIIEKRQSVAFWCNPISGHATLYWYQQILGQGPKLLIQFQNNGVVDDSQLPKDRFSAERLKGVDSTLKIQPAKLEDSAVYLCASSLLAGANYEQYFGPGTRLTVT.